This T cell receptor beta chain came from a study of T cell responses to AZD1222 COVID-19 vaccine. For the study at large: The analysis combined second doses at about 4 or about 12 weeks. Whole-study findings and limits: Among AZD1222 vaccinees, only five to seven were seropositive at baseline. Mostly white British, mostly female donors; authors suggested clonal diversity may be underestimated.

The data were produced by immunoSEQ multiplex PCR, yet TCRdb's version contains in-frame clones alone and is incomplete. The profile shows 150,000 to 200,000 clones, approximately 92% of them singletons. On this clone: Its cognate antigen is unknown.

The receptor was derived from an adult in good health. Sequenced here: peripheral blood, sampled on day 0 of AZD1222 vaccination.

The CDR3 DNA reads TGTGCCAGCAGCCAGGGACAGGTGGCAGTGGACACTGAAGCTTTCTTT. Protein product: CASSQGQVAVDTEAFF. This chain joins TRBV7-8 and TRBJ1-1, with 8 bases lining up with TRBD1. The trim removed 5 bases at V and 3 bases at J, leaving 11 bases unmatched. CDR1 is SGHVS, CDR2 FQNEAQ, per germline. CDR3 size: 16 residues.